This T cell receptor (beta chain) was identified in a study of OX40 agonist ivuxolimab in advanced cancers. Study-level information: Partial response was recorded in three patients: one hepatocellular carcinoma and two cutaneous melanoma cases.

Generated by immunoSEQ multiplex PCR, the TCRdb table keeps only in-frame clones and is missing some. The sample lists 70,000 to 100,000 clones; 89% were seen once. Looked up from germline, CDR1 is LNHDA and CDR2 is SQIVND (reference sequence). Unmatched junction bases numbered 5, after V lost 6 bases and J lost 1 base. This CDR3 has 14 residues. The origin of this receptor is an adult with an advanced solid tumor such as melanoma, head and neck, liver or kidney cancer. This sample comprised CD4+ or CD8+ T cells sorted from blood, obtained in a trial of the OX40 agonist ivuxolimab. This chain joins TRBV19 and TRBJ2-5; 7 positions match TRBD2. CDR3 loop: CASSLTSAQETQYF. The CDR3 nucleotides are TGTGCCAGTAGCCTAACTAGCGCCCAAGAGACCCAGTACTTC.